The next 2 T cell receptor beta chains were all read from a single sample in a study of T cell responses to AZD1222 COVID-19 vaccine. TCRdb's table, derived via immunoSEQ multiplex PCR, lists solely in-frame clones and lacks some. The sample has 80,000 or so clones; more than 85% are singletons. The specimen comprised peripheral blood, sampled 28 days after the second AZD1222 dose. These receptors came from an adult who received the AZD1222 COVID-19 vaccine.

This chain's CDR3 is CAWGTGFDRAFF. DNA of the CDR3: TGTGCCTGGGGTACAGGGTTTGATAGGGCTTTCTTT. The chain uses TRBV30 and TRBJ1-1; a weak D match, TRBD1 (6 bases). Germline lookup yields CDR1 GTSNPN and CDR2 SVGIG (reference sequence). The CDR3 extends over 12 amino acids. Trimming stripped 5 bases from V and 11 bases from J, with 18 bases between. The variable domain in full, with the rest retrieved from reference TRBV30 and TRBJ1-1, is SQTIHQWPATLVQPVGSPLSLECTVEGTSNPNLYWYRQAAGRGLQLLFYSVGIGQISSEVPQNLSASRPQDRQFILSSKKLLLSDSGFYLCAWGTGFDRAFFGQGTRLTVV.

V gene TRBV7-2 combines with J gene TRBJ1-2; D is undetermined. CDR3 size: 16 residues. In germline, CDR1 is SGHTA, CDR2 FQGNSA. Trimming shortened V by 1 base and J by 4 bases, and 16 bases separated the two germline ends. The CDR3: CASSLVLSGSFYGYTF. In nucleotides, the CDR3 is TGTGCCAGCAGCTTAGTTCTGTCGGGCAGCTTCTATGGCTACACCTTC.